These 11 T cell receptor beta chains share one sample of origin, sequenced in a study of human T cells and chemical hapten exposure. TCRdb re-called the RACE reads with MiXCR, one entry per CDR3 protein. The data show tens of thousands of distinct CDR3 sequences, approximately 9% seen once. Time point given: patch test 2, 6 weeks after DPC sensitization. Treatment indicated: therapeutic diphenylcyclopropenone sensitization with weekly scalp DPC. The sample in question was whole blood, obtained in connection with sensitization to the hapten diphenylcyclopropenone (DPC). These receptor sequences come from a woman aged 45-65 years with alopecia areata. Some clones in this sample may be carry-over from other donors' samples.

This clonotype was detected many times. The J gene is TRBJ2-4, the V gene TRBV12-3 or TRBV12-4; D may match TRBD1 or TRBD2 (7 bases each). CDR3 length: 16 amino acids. Trimming took 3 bases from V and 7 from J, leaving 19 bases between them. The CDR3 region is CASSLSGRGGANIQYF. The CDR3 DNA reads TGTGCCAGCAGTTTGTCGGGCAGGGGGGGAGCGAACATTCAGTACTTC.

This clonotype has ten or more counts. This rearrangement joins TRBV4-2 to TRBJ1-5; possibly TRBD1 for D (5 bases). CDR3 length equals 18 residues. Germline values: CDR1 LGHNA, CDR2 YNFKEQ. The V gene lost 3 bases and the J gene lost 0 bases, with 18 bases spanning the gap. The CDR3 is CASSQAPPGPGSNQPQHF. DNA of the CDR3: TGTGCCAGCAGCCAGGCGCCCCCGGGACCTGGTAGCAATCAGCCCCAGCATTTT.

This clonotype was found a few times. The chain couples TRBV12-3 or TRBV12-4 to TRBJ2-7; 7 bases map to TRBD1. CDR3 length: 17 residues. V trimming: 5 bases; J trimming: 3 bases; junction bases outside the gene matches: 16. The CDR3 loop is CASSGFAGTVTYYEQYF. In DNA form, the CDR3 reads TGTGCCAGCAGTGGTTTCGCCGGGACAGTGACTTACTACGAGCAGTACTTC.

This clonotype was detected a few times. The rearrangement links TRBV4-3 to TRBJ1-3; tentative D call: TRBD1 (5 bases). The V end was cut by 2 bases, the J end by 4 bases, with 12 bases between. CDR3 length: 15 residues. The V gene's germline CDR1 is LGHNA and CDR2 YSLEER. DNA for the CDR3: TGCGCCAGCAGCCAATACCAGGGCTACGGAAACACCATATATTTT. Its translation is CASSQYQGYGNTIYF.

In this sample, this clonotype turned up a few times. The chain links TRBV7-2 to TRBJ2-7, with a weak D call TRBD1 (6 bases). This CDR3 region has 15 residues. Germline V lookup: CDR1 SGHTA, CDR2 FQGNSA. V lost 1 base and J 0 bases, leaving 10 bases between the germline ends. The CDR3, as DNA: TGTGCCAGCAGCTTAGTACAGGGTCCCTCCTACGAGCAGTACTTC. Translation gives CASSLVQGPSYEQYF.

V is TRBV7-2 and J is TRBJ2-7, with a possible D match to TRBD2 (5 bases). Trimming left V 6 bases short and J 0 bases short, with 12 bases between. From germline, CDR1 is SGHTA and CDR2 FQGNSA. The CDR3 is 14 residues long. The CDR3 DNA reads TGTGCCAGCAGTTTGGACTCTAACTCCTACGAGCAGTACTTC. It translates to CASSLDSNSYEQYF.

There are a few counts of this clonotype. The chain has TRBV6-6 and TRBJ2-3; maybe TRBD2 (6 bases). The CDR3 length is 17 residues. Per the germline V gene, CDR1 is MNHNY and CDR2 is SVGAGI (reference sequence). With 2 bases removed from V and 8 bases from J, the gap between germline ends came to 23 bases. The CDR3 reads CASSYEPGVRKGGTQYF. CDR3 sequence (DNA): TGTGCCAGCAGTTACGAGCCGGGAGTCAGGAAGGGTGGTACGCAGTATTTT.

This clonotype has only a few counts. The chain combines TRBV9 with TRBJ1-1; perhaps TRBD1 as D (5 bases). V lost 0 bases, J lost 3 bases, and 21 bases lay in between. Germline assignment: CDR1 SGDLS and CDR2 YYNGEE. The CDR3 spans 18 residues. CDR3 region: CASSVVILWATRDTEAFF. The CDR3 nucleotides are TGTGCCAGCAGCGTAGTTATCTTATGGGCCACCAGGGACACTGAAGCTTTCTTT.

This clonotype turned up a few times. V is TRBV10-3 and J is TRBJ1-6; TRBD1 matches at 12 bases. V was pared by 6 bases and J by 6 bases, with 3 bases of the junction left unmatched. The germline V gene has CDR1 ENHRY and CDR2 SYGVKD. This CDR3 has 15 residues. CDR3 nucleotide sequence: TGTGCCATCAGCGGGACAGGGGGCCCTAATTCACCCCTCCACTTT. Translating it yields CAISGTGGPNSPLHF.

This clonotype was seen many times. This chain connects TRBV7-6 to TRBJ2-5, with a tentative D call TRBD1 (6 bases). Trimming left V 3 bases short and J 1 base short, with 9 bases between. The CDR3 sequence is 14 residues long. The germline V gene encodes CDR1 SGHVS and CDR2 FNYEAQ. The CDR3 DNA follows: TGTGCCAGCAGCTTTTACAGGGCCCAAGAGACCCAGTACTTC. Amino acid sequence: CASSFYRAQETQYF.

The table lists this clonotype with a few counts. The chain has TRBV4-1 and TRBJ2-7; 7 bases line up with TRBD1. V lost 4 bases to trimming and J lost 7 bases; unmatched junction nucleotides: 19. Germline V gene lookup returns CDR1 MGHRA and CDR2 YSYEKL. This CDR3 is 17 amino acids long. This chain's CDR3 is CASSPGWLRGGSQEQYF. CDR3 in DNA: TGCGCCAGCAGCCCCGGATGGTTGAGAGGGGGCTCTCAGGAGCAGTACTTC.